Described below is a single T cell receptor beta chain sequence and its context. This entry belongs to a study of blood T cell repertoires in COVID-19. Study overall: PBMCs, B-cell-depleted T cells, or T cells provided the cDNA or gDNA that made up the material.

Authors' processing steps: Reference gene primer amplification gave nucleated cell count estimates. The method was immunoSEQ multiplex PCR; TCRdb's version includes in-frame clones alone and lacks a portion of them. V and J calls and clone size are as listed in that table; D and trimming were resolved from the DNA. There are about 86,000 clones in the sample; 70% to 90% occur only once, and 3% to 4% lies in the top ten. The CDR3 is 15 amino acids. J lost 5 bases, V lost 6 bases, and 13 bases had no gene match. Germline CDR1 reads MDHEN; CDR2 reads SYDVKM. The sequenced material came from peripheral blood. The clonotype originates from a man aged 50-59 years with acute or convalescent COVID-19. The chain combines TRBV28 with TRBJ2-7; TRBD2 agrees at 7 bases. CDR3 region: CASRPPGRAINEQYF. The CDR3 nucleotides are TGTGCCAGCAGGCCTCCGGGGAGGGCTATCAACGAGCAGTACTTC.